Listed here are 12 T cell receptor beta chains from one sample, sequenced in a study of T cell repertoires in cytomegalovirus infection. The antigens of these receptors remain unknown. TCRdb processed the reads anew with MiXCR; each CDR3 protein has one entry. The table lists around 500,000 distinct CDR3 sequences, 42% of them singletons, with roughly two fifths in the top ten. The sequencing here drew on cultured PBMCs, taken from culture after CMV antigen stimulation. Receptors originate from a human donor in good health (CMV status not recorded). Some clones in this sample may be carry-over from other donors' samples.

The chain is built from TRBV13 and TRBJ2-7, with 12 bases that match TRBD2. Looked up from germline, CDR1 is PRHDT and CDR2 is FYEKMQ (reference sequence). Losses at the gene ends were 4 bases for V and 2 bases for J; bases not matched to a gene: 9. The CDR3 is 17 residues long. CDR3 loop: CASSSSLTSGGPYEQYF. The CDR3 DNA reads TGTGCCAGCAGCTCGTCGTTGACTAGCGGGGGACCCTACGAGCAGTACTTC. Full variable domain (remainder filled in from reference TRBV13 and TRBJ2-7): AAGVIQSPRHLIKEKRETATLKCYPIPRHDTVYWYQQGPGQDPQFLISFYEKMQSDKGSIPDRFSAQQFSDYHSELNMSSLELGDSALYFCASSSSLTSGGPYEQYFGPGTRLTVT.

CDR3 DNA: TGTGCCAGCAGACGCTCGGGACAGGGAGGATATGGCTACACCTTC. It is translated as CASRRSGQGGYGYTF. V usage is TRBV27 and J usage is TRBJ1-2; 9 positions agree with TRBD1. There are 15 residues in the CDR3. Germline V CDR1 and CDR2: MNHEY, SMNVEV (reference sequence). V lost 6 bases, J lost 5 bases, and 10 bases stayed unmatched.

As concerns this clonotype: At one end the junction does not follow the germline gene, possibly because of a read error. The genes are TRBV7-9 and TRBJ2-7, with 9 bases that match TRBD1. The V gene's germline CDR1 is SEHNR and CDR2 FQNEAQ (reference sequence). CDR3 length: 14 amino acids. The CDR3 spells CASGGQGSSHEQYF. In DNA form, the CDR3 reads TGTGCCAGCGGCGGACAGGGGAGCTCCCACGAGCAGTACTTC.

This clonotype was counted a few times. The chain is built from TRBV2 and TRBJ1-1; a weak D match, TRBD1 (6 bases). The CDR3 runs to 14 residues. Per the germline V gene, CDR1 is SNHLY and CDR2 is FYNNEI. Trimming pared 6 bases from V and 8 bases from J, leaving 19 bases between. The CDR3 loop is CASRPTRGTTEAFF. CDR3 nucleotide sequence: TGTGCCAGCAGACCGACCAGGGGAACGACCGAAGCTTTCTTT.

This clonotype was seen just once. The V and J genes are TRBV7-2 and TRBJ1-5; D might be TRBD1 (6 bases). The CDR3 has 16 amino acids. V was shortened by 3 bases and J by 0 bases, with 12 bases between the two germline ends. The germline V gene encodes CDR1 SGHTA and CDR2 FQGNSA. The CDR3 spells CASSFYTGSSNQPQHF. DNA for the CDR3: TGTGCCAGCAGCTTCTACACAGGGAGTAGCAATCAGCCCCAGCATTTT.

The chain has TRBV20-1 and TRBJ2-1; unclear D gene. CDR1 and CDR2 from the germline V gene are DFQATT and SNEGSKA (reference sequence). The CDR3 extends over 13 amino acids. V shed 5 bases and J shed 4 bases, with 12 bases lying between them. The CDR3 nucleotides read TGCAGTGCTCCCCGAGTGGGTTACAATGAGCAGTTCTTC. It is translated as CSAPRVGYNEQFF.

The rearrangement links TRBV14 to TRBJ2-3, with D possibly being TRBD2 (6 bases). Germline lookup yields CDR1 SGHDN and CDR2 FVKESK. CDR3 length: 14 amino acids. Trimming cost V 5 bases and J 4 bases, with 13 bases left between them. The CDR3 loop reads CASSSATRSDTQYF. The CDR3, as DNA: TGTGCCAGCAGCTCGGCGACTAGATCAGATACGCAGTATTTT.

This clonotype was seen more than once but under ten times. The genes are TRBV12-3 or TRBV12-4 and TRBJ2-5; maybe TRBD1 (6 bases). V shed 8 bases and J shed 2 bases, with 12 bases lying between them. This CDR3 spans 13 amino acids. The DNA for the CDR3 is TGTGCCAGCGGAGGCCAGGGGCAAGAGACCCAGTACTTC. Its protein is CASGGQGQETQYF.

The V and J genes are TRBV12-3 or TRBV12-4 and TRBJ1-1; 10 bases align to TRBD1. The CDR3 extends over 14 amino acids. V trimming: 8 bases; J trimming: 5 bases; junction bases outside the gene matches: 8. The CDR3: CASGNRDRGTEAFF. The CDR3 nucleotides are TGTGCCAGCGGAAACCGGGACAGGGGTACTGAAGCTTTCTTT.

V and J are TRBV6-5 and TRBJ2-7; 7 positions match TRBD2. The length of the CDR3 is 16 residues. In germline, CDR1 is MNHEY, CDR2 SVGAGI. The junction had 13 bases not matched to a gene; V was cut back by 6 bases and J by 2 bases. Here the CDR3 DNA reads TGTGCCAGCAGCTCCGCGGGTAGCGGGTCCCCCTACGAGCAGTACTTC. This encodes CASSSAGSGSPYEQYF.

This clonotype has just a few counts. The chain uses TRBV5-1 and TRBJ2-7; unclear D gene. Trimming removed 4 bases from V and 5 bases from J, with 13 bases in between. Germline V gives CDR1 SGHRS, CDR2 YFSETQ. This CDR3 is built from 13 residues. The CDR3 DNA is TGCGCCAGCAGCCCCCGAATTTTGAACGAGCAGTACTTC. Amino acid sequence: CASSPRILNEQYF.

The chain joins TRBV7-2 to TRBJ2-1, with 8 nucleotides matching TRBD2. The CDR3 spans 16 residues. The V gene's germline CDR1 is SGHTA and CDR2 FQGNSA. V lost 1 base, J lost 1 base, and 3 bases stayed unmatched. This chain's CDR3 is CASSLEVAGSYNEQFF. CDR3 DNA sequence: TGTGCCAGCAGCTTAGAAGTAGCGGGGTCCTACAATGAGCAGTTCTTC.